This T cell receptor (beta chain) emerged from a study of cytomegalovirus exposure and HLA in healthy donors. For the study at large: The Caucasian-associated ancestry cluster held over 65% of around 380 genotyped donors.

The CDR3 covers 15 residues. CDR1 is SGHNT and CDR2 is YENEEA in the germline V gene. V was shortened by 5 bases and J by 1 base, with 12 bases between the two germline ends. On this clone: Its antigen is undetermined.

The study, taken as a whole, reports: Analysis was carried out at a later point, and it linked a missense DCLRE1C variant to TCR beta V- and J-gene trimming. In vitro testing confirmed a few CMV-associated chains as specific for CMV antigens. In a later analysis, several top co-occurrence clusters appeared linked to parvovirus B19, influenza, CMV and Epstein-Barr virus.

The PCR contained 60 Vbeta and 13 Jbeta primers. Profiled with immunoSEQ multiplex PCR; TCRdb holds only in-frame clones, not every one. Seen here are some 150,000 clones, about 80% observed once, and the top ten hold about 1.3%. The sample taken for sequencing was PBMCs. The rearrangement links TRBV11-3 to TRBJ2-1; weak D call: TRBD1 (6 bases). The sequence came from a woman in her 50s in good health and CMV-seronegative. The CDR3 loop reads CASSLGQLSYNEQFF. The CDR3 bases are TGTGCCAGCAGCCTCGGACAGCTTTCCTACAATGAGCAGTTCTTC.